The T cell receptor (beta chain) described here comes from a study of shared clonotypes between healthy human individuals. Germline-derived CDR1 and CDR2 are SNHLY and FYNNEI. The V gene lost 5 bases and the J gene lost 1 base, with 5 bases spanning the gap. This CDR3 is 12 amino acids long. Assay used: immunoSEQ multiplex PCR; TCRdb lists only in-frame clones, some missing. The sample lists about 680,000 clones, under 95% occurring once. Terminally differentiated effector memory CD45RA+ cells were excluded from the naive CD8 cells, which were CD45RO-negative and positively selected for CCR7. This clonotype was sampled from a man aged 25 to 40 in good health. Material for sequencing was naive CD8+ T cells sorted from blood. The chain carries TRBV2 and TRBJ1-1; D call uncertain. CDR3 bases: TGTGCCAGCAGTTTCGGGAACACTGAAGCTTTCTTT. Translation: CASSFGNTEAFF.